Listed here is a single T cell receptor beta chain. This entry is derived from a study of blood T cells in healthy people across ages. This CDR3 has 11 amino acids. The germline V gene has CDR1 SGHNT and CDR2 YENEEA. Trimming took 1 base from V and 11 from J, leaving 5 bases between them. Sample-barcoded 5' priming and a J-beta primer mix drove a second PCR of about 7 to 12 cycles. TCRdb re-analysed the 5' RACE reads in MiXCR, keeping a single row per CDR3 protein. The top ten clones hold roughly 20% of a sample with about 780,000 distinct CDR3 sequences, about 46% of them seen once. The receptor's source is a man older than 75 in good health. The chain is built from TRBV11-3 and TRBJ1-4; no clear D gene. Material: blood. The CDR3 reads CASSLGSKLFF. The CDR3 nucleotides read TGTGCCAGCAGCTTAGGCAGCAAACTGTTTTTT. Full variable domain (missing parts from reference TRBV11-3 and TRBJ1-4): EAGVVQSPRYKIIEKKQPVAFWCNPISGHNTLYWYLQNLGQGPELLIRYENEEAVDDSQLPKDRFSAERLKGVDSTLKIQPAELGDSAVYLCASSLGSKLFFGSGTQLSVL.